This passage covers 20 T cell receptor beta chains from one sample sequenced in a study of OX40 agonist ivuxolimab in advanced cancers. TCRdb's table, derived via immunoSEQ multiplex PCR, lists solely in-frame clones and lacks some. The profile covers approximately 22,000 clones, with roughly nine tenths appearing a single time and roughly 25% taken by the ten largest. The starting material was CD4+ or CD8+ T cells sorted from blood, obtained in a trial of the OX40 agonist ivuxolimab. These receptors were obtained from an adult with an advanced solid tumor such as melanoma, head and neck, liver or kidney cancer.

This rearrangement joins TRBV13 to TRBJ2-5; 7 bases fit TRBD1. Unmatched junction bases numbered 19, after V lost 5 bases and J lost 4 bases. This CDR3 is built from 18 residues. The V gene's germline CDR1 is PRHDT and CDR2 FYEKMQ (reference sequence). The CDR3 DNA sequence: TGTGCCAGCAGCCACCCCCCAGGGGGAGAGGGGCCAGGAGAGACCCAGTACTTC. Translation: CASSHPPGGEGPGETQYF.

V gene TRBV29-1 combines with J gene TRBJ1-2; D gene ambiguous. Trimming stripped 7 bases from V and 3 bases from J, with 18 bases between. CDR3 length equals 14 residues. CDR1 and CDR2 (germline): SQVTM, ANQGSEA. This chain's CDR3 is CSGLVGRRDYGYTF. The DNA for the CDR3 is TGCAGCGGCTTGGTCGGCAGGAGGGACTATGGCTACACCTTC. The full variable domain, in which reference TRBV29-1 and TRBJ1-2 provide the parts outside the CDR3, is SAVISQKPSRDICQRGTSLTIQCQVDSQVTMMFWYRQQPGQSLTLIATANQGSEATYESGFVIDKFPISRPNLTFSTLTVSNMSPEDSSIYLCSGLVGRRDYGYTFGSGTRLTVV.

This chain links TRBV7-6 with TRBJ2-7; D unclear. The CDR3 spans 13 residues. Germline V gives CDR1 SGHVS, CDR2 FNYEAQ. The V end was cut by 3 bases, the J end by 3 bases, with 9 bases between. The CDR3 loop reads CASSLTENYEQYF. The CDR3 bases are TGTGCCAGCAGCTTGACCGAAAACTACGAGCAGTACTTC.

The chain carries TRBV6-5 and TRBJ2-7, with 8 bases that match TRBD1. V lost 11 bases and J lost 2; bases outside the gene matches: 5. Germline V gene lookup returns CDR1 MNHEY and CDR2 SVGAGI. The CDR3 contains 12 residues. CDR3 loop: CAGGTGPYEQYF. The CDR3 region has the DNA TGTGCCGGCGGGACAGGCCCCTACGAGCAGTACTTC.

J is TRBJ2-5 and V is TRBV18; 8 bases map to TRBD1. Germline lookup yields CDR1 KGHSH and CDR2 LQKENI. CDR3 length equals 15 residues. V lost 2 bases and J lost 4; bases outside the gene matches: 6. The CDR3 loop reads CASSPSQGAGETQYF. The CDR3 bases are TGTGCCAGCTCACCATCCCAGGGGGCGGGAGAGACCCAGTACTTC.

The chain couples TRBV9 to TRBJ2-5, with D perhaps matching TRBD2 (5 bases). Germline CDR1 and CDR2: SGDLS and YYNGEE. The CDR3 has 10 amino acids. Trimming left V 7 bases short and J 4 bases short, with 5 bases between. The CDR3 region has the DNA TGTGCCAGCGCGGGAGAGACCCAGTACTTC. This gives the protein CASAGETQYF.

This clone was seen only once. The V gene is TRBV27, the J gene TRBJ2-7, with 10 bases that match TRBD2. V lost 4 bases to trimming and J lost 2 bases; unmatched junction nucleotides: 5. This CDR3 is built from 15 residues. Germline V gene sequence: CDR1 MNHEY, CDR2 SMNVEV (reference sequence). CDR3 in amino acids: CASSSVAGGPYEQYF. CDR3 DNA: TGTGCCAGCAGTTCGGTAGCGGGGGGACCCTACGAGCAGTACTTC.

The V and J genes are TRBV25-1 and TRBJ1-4, with a weak D call TRBD1 (5 bases). The CDR3 consists of 16 residues. V was shortened by 3 bases and J by 0 bases, with 11 bases between the two germline ends. Germline loops: CDR1 MGHDK, CDR2 SYGVNS. This CDR3 reads CASSEWGEATNEKLFF. In nucleotides, the CDR3 is TGTGCCAGCAGTGAGTGGGGCGAGGCAACTAATGAAAAACTGTTTTTT. The whole variable domain, remainder taken from reference TRBV25-1 and TRBJ1-4, is EADIYQTPRYLVIGTGKKITLECSQTMGHDKMYWYQQDPGMELHLIHYSYGVNSTEKGDLSSESTVSRIRTEHFPLTLESARPSHTSQYLCASSEWGEATNEKLFFGSGTQLSVL.

V and J are TRBV18 and TRBJ2-3; D is possibly TRBD2 (6 bases). The CDR3 has 15 residues. Germline CDR1 is KGHSH and CDR2 is LQKENI. Trimming removed 7 bases at V and 2 bases at J, with 16 bases between. CDR3 region: CASLQSRDFTDTQYF. CDR3 DNA sequence: TGTGCCAGCTTGCAGAGTAGGGACTTCACAGATACGCAGTATTTT.

The chain recombines TRBV6-5 with TRBJ2-7; the match to TRBD2 covers 13 bases. This CDR3 spans 13 amino acids. Germline V CDR1 and CDR2: MNHEY, SVGAGI. The V segment lost 8 bases and the J segment 4 bases; nucleotides outside the gene matches: 2. The CDR3 spells CASGLAGVYEQYF. CDR3 bases: TGTGCCAGCGGACTAGCGGGGGTTTACGAGCAGTACTTC.

The rearrangement uses TRBV19 and TRBJ1-5; 8 nucleotides match TRBD1. Losses at the gene ends were 7 bases for V and 2 bases for J; bases not matched to a gene: 7. Germline lookup yields CDR1 LNHDA and CDR2 SQIVND (reference sequence). This CDR3 comprises 15 residues. CDR3 protein: CASTLDREGNQPQHF. The CDR3 bases are TGTGCCAGTACCCTGGACAGGGAAGGCAATCAGCCCCAGCATTTT.

The V and J genes are TRBV4-2 and TRBJ1-2; D might be TRBD1 (6 bases). Trimming left V 1 base short and J 5 bases short, with 14 bases between. The CDR3 extends over 15 amino acids. CDR1 is LGHNA and CDR2 is YNFKEQ in the germline V gene. CDR3 amino acids: CASSQGQGTSYGYTF. CDR3 sequence (DNA): TGTGCCAGCAGCCAAGGTCAGGGGACATCTTATGGCTACACCTTC.

As DNA, the CDR3 is TGTGCCAGCAGCCTGGGGCAGGGGGCTTTCTACGAGCAGTACTTC. This gives the protein CASSLGQGAFYEQYF. The rearrangement joins TRBV5-6 to TRBJ2-7; 8 positions match TRBD1. V was pared by 4 bases and J by 3 bases, with 9 bases of the junction left unmatched. The CDR3 spans 15 residues. From germline, CDR1 is SGHDT and CDR2 YYEEEE.

This clone was seen only once. V and J are TRBV9 and TRBJ2-7; 7 bases are shared with TRBD1. CDR3 length: 14 amino acids. From germline, CDR1 is SGDLS and CDR2 YYNGEE. V was clipped by 0 bases and J by 2 bases; unmatched bases: 2. CDR3 DNA sequence: TGTGCCAGCAGCGTAGAGGGGACAGCCTACGAGCAGTACTTC. Translating gives CASSVEGTAYEQYF.

This sequence joins TRBV6-5 and TRBJ1-5, with 11 bases that match TRBD1. In germline, CDR1 is MNHEY, CDR2 SVGAGI. Germline trimming cut 4 bases from V and 6 bases from J; bases unmatched to any gene: 5. CDR3 size: 15 residues. The CDR3 coding sequence is TGTGCCAGCAGTTCCGGACAGGGGGCGGCTCAGCCCCAGCATTTT. As protein: CASSSGQGAAQPQHF.

The chain combines TRBV9 with TRBJ2-5, with 11 bases lining up with TRBD1. This CDR3 has 15 residues. The germline V gene encodes CDR1 SGDLS and CDR2 YYNGEE. After removal of 7 bases from V and 5 bases from J, the junction contained 10 bases not matched to a gene. The CDR3 nucleotides read TGTGCCAGCCGCGAGGGGGGACAGGGGGACGAGACCCAGTACTTC. As protein: CASREGGQGDETQYF.

The genes are TRBV4-3 and TRBJ2-7; possibly TRBD1 for D (5 bases). This CDR3 spans 15 amino acids. CDR1 is LGHNA and CDR2 is YSLEER in the germline V gene. Between the trimmed V and J ends, which lost 0 bases and 3 bases, there was a span of 12 bases. This CDR3 reads CASSQDSDSSYEQYF. CDR3 in DNA: TGCGCCAGCAGCCAAGATTCAGACAGCAGCTACGAGCAGTACTTC.

This rearrangement joins TRBV7-3 to TRBJ2-7, with D possibly matching TRBD1 (6 bases). The CDR3 totals 13 residues. Germline loops: CDR1 SGHTA, CDR2 FQGTGA. V lost 8 bases to trimming and J lost 7 bases, with 18 bases between them. The CDR3 sequence is CASGKDSLGEQYF. The CDR3 DNA sequence: TGTGCCAGCGGAAAGGACAGCCTGGGGGAGCAGTACTTC.

The CDR3 loop is CASSQLLAGYNEQFF. The CDR3 DNA follows: TGTGCCAGCAGCCAGCTACTAGCGGGTTACAATGAGCAGTTCTTC. The J gene is TRBJ2-1, the V gene TRBV14; 9 nucleotides align to TRBD2. Germline-derived CDR1 and CDR2 are SGHDN and FVKESK. The junction had 4 bases not matched to a gene; V was cut back by 3 bases and J by 4 bases. The CDR3 length is 15 residues.

V is TRBV14 and J is TRBJ2-2, with TRBD1 identical over 9 bases. The CDR3 consists of 19 residues. The junction had 15 bases not matched to a gene; V was cut back by 1 base and J by 6 bases. Germline CDR1 SGHDN, CDR2 FVKESK. The CDR3 nucleotides read TGTGCCAGCAGCCAAGCCGGGACAGGGTCTTTGTCGGCGGCCGGGGAGCTGTTTTTT. Translation gives CASSQAGTGSLSAAGELFF.